This T cell receptor beta chain was observed in a study of shared clonotypes between healthy human individuals. About the study: With ages of 18 to 49, the donors were a couple of women and a few men. Study-wide results and limits: Naive subsets typically showed greater estimated richness than memory subsets. Some clonotypes were shared by all four sorted-subset donors, while others were not shared. The non-shared ones had lower generation probabilities than the shared ones.

Turning to this clone: The antigen is not known.

Data came from immunoSEQ multiplex PCR; TCRdb stores just in-frame clones and leaves some out. Among fewer than 850,000 clones listed, about 97% were seen once. CD45RO-negative, CCR7-positively selected cells formed the naive CD8 fraction, excluding terminally differentiated effector memory CD45RA+ cells. Germline V gives CDR1 SEHNR, CDR2 FQNEAQ (reference sequence). This CDR3 is 17 amino acids long. V lost 7 bases and J lost 4; bases outside the gene matches: 15. This rearrangement joins TRBV7-9 to TRBJ2-3, with TRBD1 matching 9 bases. This clonotype was obtained from a young man in good health. Input material: naive CD8+ T cells sorted from blood. CDR3 region: CASTLVSGQGDSDTQYF. The CDR3 DNA follows: TGTGCCAGCACATTAGTTTCGGGACAGGGAGATTCAGATACGCAGTATTTT. The whole variable domain, remainder taken from reference TRBV7-9 and TRBJ2-3, is DTGVSQNPRHKITKRGQNVTFRCDPISEHNRLYWYRQTLGQGPEFLTYFQNEAQLEKSRLLSDRFSAERPKGSFSTLEIQRTEQGDSAMYLCASTLVSGQGDSDTQYFGPGTRLTVL.